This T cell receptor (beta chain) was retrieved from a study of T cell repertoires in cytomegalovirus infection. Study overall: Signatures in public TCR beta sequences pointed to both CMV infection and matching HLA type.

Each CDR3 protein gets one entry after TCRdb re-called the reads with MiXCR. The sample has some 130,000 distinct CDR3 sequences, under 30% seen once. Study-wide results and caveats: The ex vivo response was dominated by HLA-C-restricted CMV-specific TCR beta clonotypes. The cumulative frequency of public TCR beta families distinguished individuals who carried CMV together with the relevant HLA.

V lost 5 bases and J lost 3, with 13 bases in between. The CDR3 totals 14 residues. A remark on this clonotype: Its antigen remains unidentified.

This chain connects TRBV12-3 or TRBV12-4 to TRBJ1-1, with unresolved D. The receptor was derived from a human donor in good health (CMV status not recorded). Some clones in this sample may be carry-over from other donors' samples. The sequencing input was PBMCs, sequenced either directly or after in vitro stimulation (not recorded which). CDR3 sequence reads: CASSPRAADTEAFF. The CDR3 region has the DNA TGTGCCAGCAGTCCTAGGGCGGCGGACACTGAAGCTTTCTTT.